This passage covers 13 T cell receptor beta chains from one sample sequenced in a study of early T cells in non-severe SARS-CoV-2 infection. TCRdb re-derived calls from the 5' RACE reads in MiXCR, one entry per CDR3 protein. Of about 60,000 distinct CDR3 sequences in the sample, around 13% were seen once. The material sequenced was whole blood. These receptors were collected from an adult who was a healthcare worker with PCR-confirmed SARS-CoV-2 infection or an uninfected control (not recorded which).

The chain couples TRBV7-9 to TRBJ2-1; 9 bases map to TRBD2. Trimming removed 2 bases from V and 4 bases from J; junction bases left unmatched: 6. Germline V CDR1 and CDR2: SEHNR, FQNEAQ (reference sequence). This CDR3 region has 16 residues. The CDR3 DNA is TGTGCCAGCAGCTTAATCCATAGCGGGAGATACAATGAGCAGTTCTTC. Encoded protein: CASSLIHSGRYNEQFF.

CDR3 coding DNA: TGTGCCAGCAGTTCGGACACCCACACCTACGAGCAGTACTTC. This sequence encodes CASSSDTHTYEQYF. The rearrangement uses TRBV7-6 and TRBJ2-7, with a tentative D call TRBD1 (5 bases). The V gene lost 6 bases and the J gene lost 2 bases, with 14 bases spanning the gap. The CDR3 consists of 14 residues. Germline V lookup: CDR1 SGHVS, CDR2 FNYEAQ.

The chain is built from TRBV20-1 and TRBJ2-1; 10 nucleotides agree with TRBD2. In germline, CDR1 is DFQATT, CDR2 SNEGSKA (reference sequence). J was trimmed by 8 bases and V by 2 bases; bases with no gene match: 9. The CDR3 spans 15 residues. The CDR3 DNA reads TGCAGTGCTAGACTAGCGGGGGCTAGAGTGGATGAGCAGTTCTTC. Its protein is CSARLAGARVDEQFF.

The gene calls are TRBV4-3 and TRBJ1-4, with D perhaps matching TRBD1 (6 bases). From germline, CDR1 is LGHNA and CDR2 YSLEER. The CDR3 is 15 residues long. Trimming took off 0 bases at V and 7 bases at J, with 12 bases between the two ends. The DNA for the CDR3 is TGCGCCAGCAGCCAAGATTACAGGGCGGTTGAAAAACTGTTTTTT. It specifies CASSQDYRAVEKLFF.

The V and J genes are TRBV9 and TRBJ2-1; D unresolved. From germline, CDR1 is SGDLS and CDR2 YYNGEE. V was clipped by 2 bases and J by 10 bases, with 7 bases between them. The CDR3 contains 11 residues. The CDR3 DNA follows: TGTGCCAGCAGCGTCGAAAGGGAGCAGTTCTTC. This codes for CASSVEREQFF. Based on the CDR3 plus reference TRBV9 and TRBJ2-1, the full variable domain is DSGVTQTPKHLITATGQRVTLRCSPRSGDLSVYWYQQSLDQGLQFLIQYYNGEERAKGNILERFSAQQFPDLHSELNLSSLELGDSALYFCASSVEREQFFGPGTRLTVL.

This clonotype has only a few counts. CDR3 in amino acids: CASRTSGNTGELFF. Written as DNA, the CDR3 is TGTGCCAGCAGGACTAGCGGTAACACCGGGGAGCTGTTTTTT. V and J are TRBV12-3 or TRBV12-4 and TRBJ2-2; 9 nucleotides match TRBD2. This CDR3 is 14 amino acids long. V shed 6 bases, J shed 2 bases, and the junction held 1 base outside the gene matches.

The CDR3 DNA is TGTGCCAGCAGTGTTCTACAAGAGACCCAGTACTTC. It encodes CASSVLQETQYF. V usage is TRBV28 and J usage is TRBJ2-5; D unresolved. The CDR3 has 12 amino acids. Germline V gene lookup returns CDR1 MDHEN and CDR2 SYDVKM. V lost 5 bases and J 2 bases, leaving 6 bases between the germline ends. Full variable domain (outside the CDR3, taken from reference TRBV28 and TRBJ2-5): DVKVTQSSRYLVKRTGEKVFLECVQDMDHENMFWYRQDPGLGLRLIYFSYDVKMKEKGDIPEGYSVSREKKERFSLILESASTNQTSMYLCASSVLQETQYFGPGTRLLVL.

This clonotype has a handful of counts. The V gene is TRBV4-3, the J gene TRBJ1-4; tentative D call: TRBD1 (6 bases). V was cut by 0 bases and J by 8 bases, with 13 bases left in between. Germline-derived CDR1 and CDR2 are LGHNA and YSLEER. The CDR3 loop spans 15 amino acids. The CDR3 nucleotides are TGCGCCAGCAGCCAAGACCCAGGGGTCGTAGAAAAACTGTTTTTT. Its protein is CASSQDPGVVEKLFF.

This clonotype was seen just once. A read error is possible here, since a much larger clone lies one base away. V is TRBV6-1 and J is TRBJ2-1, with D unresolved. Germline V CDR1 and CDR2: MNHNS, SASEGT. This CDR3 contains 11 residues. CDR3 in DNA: TGTGCCAGCCAACAGATCGGTGAGCAGCTCTTC. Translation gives CASQQIGEQLF.

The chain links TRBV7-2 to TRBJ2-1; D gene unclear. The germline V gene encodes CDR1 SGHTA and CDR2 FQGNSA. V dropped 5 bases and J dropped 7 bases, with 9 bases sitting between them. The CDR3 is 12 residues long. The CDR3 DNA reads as TGTGCCAGCAGCACCCCCGGGAATGAGCAGTTCTTC. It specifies CASSTPGNEQFF.

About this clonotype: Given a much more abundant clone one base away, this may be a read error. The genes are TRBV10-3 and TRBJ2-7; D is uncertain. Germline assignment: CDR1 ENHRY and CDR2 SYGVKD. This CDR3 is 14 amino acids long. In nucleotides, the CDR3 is TGTGCCGTCAGGACGGAACTGAGCTCCTACGAGCAGTACTTC. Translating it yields CAVRTELSSYEQYF.

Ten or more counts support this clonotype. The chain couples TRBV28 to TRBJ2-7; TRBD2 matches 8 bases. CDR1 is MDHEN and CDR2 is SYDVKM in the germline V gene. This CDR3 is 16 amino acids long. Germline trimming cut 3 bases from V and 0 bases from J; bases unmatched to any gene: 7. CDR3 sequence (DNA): TGTGCCAGCAGTTTGTGGAGCGGGAGTAGCTCCTACGAGCAGTACTTC. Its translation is CASSLWSGSSSYEQYF.

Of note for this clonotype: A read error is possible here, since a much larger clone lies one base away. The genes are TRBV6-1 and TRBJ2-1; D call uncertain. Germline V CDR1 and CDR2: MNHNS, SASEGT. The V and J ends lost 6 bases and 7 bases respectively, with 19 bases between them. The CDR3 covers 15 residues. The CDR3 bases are TGTGCCAGCAGCATCACAGAGGACGGTGGGAATGAGCAGTTCTTC. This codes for CASSITEDGGNEQFF.